In its sample, the clone carrying this T cell receptor beta chain was seen once. TCRdb keeps only in-frame clones here, not all; method: immunoSEQ multiplex PCR. The table has 360,000 or so clones, just under 90% seen once. This entry comes from a study of blood T cell repertoires in COVID-19. Trimming took off 6 bases at V and 5 bases at J, with 19 bases between the two ends. Per germline, CDR1 MNHEY and CDR2 SMNVEV (reference sequence). The CDR3 consists of 15 residues. The source is a woman aged 30 to 39 who had recovered from COVID-19. The V call is TRBV27, the J call TRBJ1-2; D gene uncertain. Material: PBMCs or T cells enriched from blood (not recorded which). The CDR3 loop reads CASSSQEGSSYGYTF. The DNA for the CDR3 is TGTGCCAGCAGCTCCCAAGAGGGATCCAGTTATGGCTACACCTTC.